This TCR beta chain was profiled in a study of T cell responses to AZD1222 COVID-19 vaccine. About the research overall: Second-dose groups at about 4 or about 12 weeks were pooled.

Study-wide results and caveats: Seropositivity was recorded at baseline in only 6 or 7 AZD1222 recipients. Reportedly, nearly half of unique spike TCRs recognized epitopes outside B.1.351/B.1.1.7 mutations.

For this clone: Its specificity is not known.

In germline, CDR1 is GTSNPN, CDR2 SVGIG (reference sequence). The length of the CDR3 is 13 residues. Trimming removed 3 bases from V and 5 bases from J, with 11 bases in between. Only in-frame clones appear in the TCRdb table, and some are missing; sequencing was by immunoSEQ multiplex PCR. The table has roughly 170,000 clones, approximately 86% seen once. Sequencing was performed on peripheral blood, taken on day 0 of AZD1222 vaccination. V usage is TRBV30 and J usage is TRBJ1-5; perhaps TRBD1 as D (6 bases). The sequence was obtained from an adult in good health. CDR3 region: CAWSQGSDQPQHF. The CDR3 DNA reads TGTGCCTGGAGCCAGGGGAGCGATCAGCCCCAGCATTTT.